A single sample is the source of the 23 T cell receptor beta chains below, sequenced in a study of T cell changes during pregnancy in multiple sclerosis. Data came from immunoSEQ multiplex PCR; TCRdb stores just in-frame clones and leaves some out. Here the sample spans almost 35,000 clones, about nine tenths being singletons. Sample: CD8+ T cells from peripheral blood mononuclear cells, taken before pregnancy. The receptor set was obtained from a female donor with multiple sclerosis, enrolled in a pregnancy study.

The CDR3 bases are TGTGCCTGGATCTGTCTCAGGGGATGGGGACAGGCCTCCTACGAGCAGTACTTC. Encoded protein: CAWICLRGWGQASYEQYF. The chain links TRBV30 to TRBJ2-7; 8 positions match TRBD1. CDR1 is GTSNPN, CDR2 SVGIG, per germline (reference sequence). The CDR3 contains 18 residues. The trim removed 4 bases at V and 0 bases at J, leaving 17 bases unmatched.

This chain joins TRBV5-4 and TRBJ2-7; D is perhaps TRBD1 (6 bases). Germline CDR1 reads SGHNT; CDR2 reads YYREEE (reference sequence). CDR3 length: 17 amino acids. The V and J ends lost 0 bases and 0 bases respectively, with 16 bases between them. As DNA, the CDR3 is TGTGCCAGCAGCTTGGTTGGGGGCGAGACGTTCTCCTACGAGCAGTACTTC. This codes for CASSLVGGETFSYEQYF.

This clone showed up just once. The same CDR3 can be traced to other DNA sequences in this sample. The V call is TRBV19, the J call TRBJ2-7, with 8 bases that match TRBD1. The CDR3 loop spans 14 amino acids. Looked up from germline, CDR1 is LNHDA and CDR2 is SQIVND (reference sequence). With 8 bases clipped from V and 5 bases from J, the junction kept 11 bases outside the gene matches. The CDR3 loop is CASRSGTGLDEQYF. CDR3 DNA: TGTGCCAGTCGATCCGGGACAGGTCTCGACGAGCAGTACTTC.

This chain connects TRBV30 to TRBJ2-7; 10 positions agree with TRBD1. V was clipped by 1 base and J by 1 base; unmatched bases: 7. Germline CDR1 GTSNPN, CDR2 SVGIG (reference sequence). The length of the CDR3 is 16 residues. CDR3 region: CAWSEFRQGASYEQYF. As DNA, the CDR3 is TGTGCCTGGAGTGAATTCCGACAGGGGGCGTCCTACGAGCAGTACTTC.

For the CDR3, the DNA is TGTGCCAGCAGCTCCAGAGCGGGAGTGGAAGATACGCAGTATTTT. Amino acids: CASSSRAGVEDTQYF. This chain connects TRBV7-9 to TRBJ2-3, with TRBD2 matching over 8 bases. This CDR3 spans 15 amino acids. V shed 4 bases and J 5 bases; nucleotides not matched to a gene: 8. CDR1 is SEHNR and CDR2 is FQNEAQ in the germline V gene (reference sequence). Complete variable domain (other parts from reference TRBV7-9 and TRBJ2-3): DTGVSQNPRHKITKRGQNVTFRCDPISEHNRLYWYRQTLGQGPEFLTYFQNEAQLEKSRLLSDRFSAERPKGSFSTLEIQRTEQGDSAMYLCASSSRAGVEDTQYFGPGTRLTVL.

Of note for this clone: An end of the junction differs from the germline gene, which may be a read error. V is TRBV6-6 and J is TRBJ2-3; 8 nucleotides match TRBD2. The CDR3 is 13 residues long. From germline, CDR1 is MNHNY and CDR2 SVGAGI (reference sequence). The CDR3 DNA follows: TGTGCCAGCAGGAAAGGTCTCCGGGGGGGGCGGGATTTT. Translating it yields CASRKGLRGGRDF.

V is TRBV12-5 and J is TRBJ1-1; the D is unclear. V was trimmed by 0 bases and J by 2 bases, leaving 4 bases between them. The CDR3 covers 13 residues. Germline V gives CDR1 LGHNT, CDR2 FRNRAP. The CDR3 DNA reads as TGTGCTAGTGGTTTGGTACATAACACTGAAGCTTTCTTT. Residues: CASGLVHNTEAFF. Together with reference TRBV12-5 and TRBJ1-1, the CDR3 gives the full variable domain: DARVTQTPRHKVTEMGQEVTMRCQPILGHNTVFWYRQTMMQGLELLAYFRNRAPLDDSGMPKDRFSAEMPDATLATLKIQPSEPRDSAVYFCASGLVHNTEAFFGQGTRLTVV.

The chain combines TRBV7-9 with TRBJ2-7, with a tentative D call TRBD1 (6 bases). Germline-derived CDR1 and CDR2 are SEHNR and FQNEAQ (reference sequence). CDR3 length equals 14 residues. V lost 0 bases to trimming and J lost 7 bases, with 13 bases between them. The CDR3 region is CASSLAGGLWEQYF. The CDR3 DNA follows: TGTGCCAGCAGCTTAGCAGGGGGTTTGTGGGAGCAGTACTTC.

V gene TRBV11-2 combines with J gene TRBJ2-5; 7 bases are a match to TRBD2. The CDR3 spans 12 residues. Trimming removed 8 bases from V and 5 bases from J; junction bases left unmatched: 5. Germline V gene sequence: CDR1 SGHAT, CDR2 FQNNGV. The CDR3 region is CASAWGGETQYF. DNA of the CDR3: TGTGCCAGCGCCTGGGGGGGGGAGACCCAGTACTTC.

The chain combines TRBV30 with TRBJ1-4; 7 positions match TRBD1. V dropped 1 base and J dropped 5; count of bases not matched to a gene: 7. This CDR3 comprises 15 residues. Germline values: CDR1 GTSNPN, CDR2 SVGIG (reference sequence). The CDR3 sequence: CAWSATGQSNEKLFF. The CDR3 region has the DNA TGTGCCTGGAGTGCTACGGGACAGTCGAATGAAAAACTGTTTTTT.

The chain has TRBV7-9 and TRBJ1-2; D remains unclear. Germline CDR1 and CDR2: SEHNR and FQNEAQ (reference sequence). The V gene lost 10 bases and the J gene lost 2 bases, with 20 bases spanning the gap. This CDR3 has 15 amino acids. Here the CDR3 DNA reads TGTGCCACCCCAGCTCCCGCCGACGGGAACTATGGCTACACCTTC. Residues: CATPAPADGNYGYTF.

The chain employs TRBV6-6 and TRBJ1-1; 7 bases agree with TRBD1. V dropped 6 bases and J dropped 1; count of bases not matched to a gene: 5. The CDR3 has 14 residues. In germline, CDR1 is MNHNY, CDR2 SVGAGI (reference sequence). The CDR3 here is CASSAGQANTEAFF. CDR3 bases: TGTGCCAGCAGCGCCGGACAGGCGAACACTGAAGCTTTCTTT.

Concerning this clone itself: Other DNA sequences within the sample encode an identical CDR3. The chain has TRBV5-4 and TRBJ2-7; 10 positions match TRBD1. J was trimmed by 0 bases and V by 0 bases; bases with no gene match: 0. The germline V gene has CDR1 SGHNT and CDR2 YYREEE (reference sequence). This CDR3 is built from 15 residues. CDR3 region: CASSLGQGASYEQYF. Written as DNA, the CDR3 is TGTGCCAGCAGCTTGGGACAGGGGGCCTCCTACGAGCAGTACTTC.

The rearrangement joins TRBV21-1 to TRBJ2-3; the tabulated D call, TRBD1, remains unverified against the DNA. TRBV21-1 is noted as a pseudogene. This CDR3 is built from 13 residues. Written as DNA, the CDR3 is TGTGCCAGCAGCATCACAGGGAAAGATACGCAGTATTTT. This codes for CASSITGKDTQYF.

The chain employs TRBV4-1 and TRBJ1-4, with D hard to call. In germline, CDR1 is MGHRA, CDR2 YSYEKL. V shed 0 bases and J shed 0 bases, with 11 bases lying between them. The CDR3 runs 17 residues. In DNA form, the CDR3 reads TGCGCCAGCAGCCAAGATCCGCAGATTGCAACTAATGAAAAACTGTTTTTT. This gives the protein CASSQDPQIATNEKLFF.

The rearrangement uses TRBV5-1 and TRBJ2-3; D remains unclear. CDR1 is SGHRS, CDR2 YFSETQ, per germline. V was shortened by 4 bases and J by 5 bases, with 8 bases between the two germline ends. This CDR3 is 12 amino acids long. The CDR3 region is CASSPLLDTQYF. Written as DNA, the CDR3 is TGCGCCAGCAGCCCGTTATTAGATACGCAGTATTTT.

The genes are TRBV10-2 and TRBJ1-1, with 7 bases lining up with TRBD1. Germline CDR1 WSHSY, CDR2 SAAADI. The CDR3 has 14 residues. The junction had 10 bases not matched to a gene; V was cut back by 8 bases and J by 4 bases. CDR3: CASQGGSRVTEAFF. Written as DNA, the CDR3 is TGCGCCAGCCAGGGGGGTAGTAGGGTCACTGAAGCTTTCTTT.

The gene calls are TRBV6-4 and TRBJ1-4, with 9 bases matching TRBD1. This CDR3 region has 16 residues. The V gene end was trimmed by 2 bases and the J gene end by 8 bases; junction bases not matched to a gene: 9. CDR1 and CDR2 (germline): MRHNA, SNTAGT. The CDR3 sequence: CASSDQAGQGREKLFF. The CDR3 DNA reads as TGTGCCAGCAGTGACCAAGCGGGACAGGGAAGGGAAAAACTGTTTTTT.

The chain is built from TRBV5-1 and TRBJ2-1; D might be TRBD2 (7 bases). CDR1 and CDR2 from the germline V gene are SGHRS and YFSETQ. The CDR3 sequence is 16 residues long. Between the trimmed V and J ends, which lost 7 bases and 3 bases, there was a span of 20 bases. CDR3 nucleotide sequence: TGCGCCAGCGCCCTAGGGGGGGGGTTGCTCTACAATGAGCAGTTCTTC. Amino acids: CASALGGGLLYNEQFF.

This chain joins TRBV13 and TRBJ2-2; the match to TRBD2 covers 10 bases. Per germline, CDR1 PRHDT and CDR2 FYEKMQ (reference sequence). J gave up 6 bases and V 5 bases, and 6 bases lay outside the gene matches. The CDR3 length is 15 residues. CDR3 DNA sequence: TGTGCCAGCAGCCCCAGCGGGAGGGCCTCCGGGGAGCTGTTTTTT. Residues: CASSPSGRASGELFF.

This clone was observed a few times. The identical CDR3 is also encoded by other nucleotide sequences in the sample. The chain joins TRBV6-6 to TRBJ1-5; D remains unclear. Trimming left V 2 bases short and J 4 bases short, with 3 bases between. Germline CDR1 and CDR2: MNHNY and SVGAGI (reference sequence). This CDR3 contains 12 residues. For the CDR3, the DNA is TGTGCCAGCAGTTACCTGAATCAGCCCCAGCATTTT. It is translated as CASSYLNQPQHF.

The genes are TRBV7-8 and TRBJ1-5, with TRBD1 matching 8 bases. The J segment lost 5 bases and the V segment lost 4 bases, leaving 13 bases of the junction unmatched. The CDR3 sequence is 17 residues long. CDR1 and CDR2 (germline): SGHVS, FQNEAQ. In DNA form, the CDR3 reads TGTGCCAGCAGCTCCCTGACCAGGGGGCTTCAAGATCAGCCCCAGCATTTT. Amino acids: CASSSLTRGLQDQPQHF.

The chain has TRBV7-9 and TRBJ2-7, with 10 nucleotides matching TRBD2. CDR1 is SEHNR, CDR2 FQNEAQ, per germline (reference sequence). J was trimmed by 0 bases and V by 5 bases; bases with no gene match: 10. The CDR3 spans 17 residues. The CDR3 sequence is CASSPTFSGRSSYEQYF. The CDR3 coding sequence is TGTGCCAGCAGCCCTACCTTTAGCGGGAGGTCCTCCTACGAGCAGTACTTC.